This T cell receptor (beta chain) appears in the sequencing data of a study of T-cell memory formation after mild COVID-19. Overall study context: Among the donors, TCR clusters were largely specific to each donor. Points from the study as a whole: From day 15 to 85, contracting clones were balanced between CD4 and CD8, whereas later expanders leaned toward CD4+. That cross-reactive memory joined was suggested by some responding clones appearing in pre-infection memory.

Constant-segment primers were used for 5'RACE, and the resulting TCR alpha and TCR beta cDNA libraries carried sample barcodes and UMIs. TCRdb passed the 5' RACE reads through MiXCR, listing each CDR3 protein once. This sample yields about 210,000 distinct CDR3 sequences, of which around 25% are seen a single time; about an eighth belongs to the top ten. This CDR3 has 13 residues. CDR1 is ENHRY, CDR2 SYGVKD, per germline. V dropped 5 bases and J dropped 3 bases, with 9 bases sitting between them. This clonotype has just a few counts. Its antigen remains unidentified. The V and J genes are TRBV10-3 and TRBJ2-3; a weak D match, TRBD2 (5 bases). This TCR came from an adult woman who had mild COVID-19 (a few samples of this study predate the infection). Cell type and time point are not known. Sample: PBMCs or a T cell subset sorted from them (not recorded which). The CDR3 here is CAISPTMTDTQYF. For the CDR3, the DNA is TGTGCCATCAGTCCGACTATGACAGATACGCAGTATTTT.